One T cell receptor beta chain is described in this entry. Repertoires were generated with immunoSEQ multiplex PCR, while TCRdb's copy carries only in-frame clones and drops some. Seen here are over 150,000 clones, approximately 93% observed once, and the top ten hold about 1%. These data originate in a study of T cell responses to AZD1222 COVID-19 vaccine. Material: peripheral blood, obtained 28 days after the second AZD1222 dose. This TCR derives from an adult who received the AZD1222 COVID-19 vaccine.

The CDR3 loop reads CASSWGTGTGELFF. In DNA form, the CDR3 reads TGTGCCAGCAGCTGGGGGACCGGCACCGGGGAGCTGTTTTTT. The V and J genes are TRBV9 and TRBJ2-2, with D tentatively TRBD1 or TRBD2 (5 bases each). V was clipped by 4 bases and J by 4 bases, with 11 bases between them. The CDR3 is made up of 14 amino acids. The V gene's germline CDR1 is SGDLS and CDR2 YYNGEE.